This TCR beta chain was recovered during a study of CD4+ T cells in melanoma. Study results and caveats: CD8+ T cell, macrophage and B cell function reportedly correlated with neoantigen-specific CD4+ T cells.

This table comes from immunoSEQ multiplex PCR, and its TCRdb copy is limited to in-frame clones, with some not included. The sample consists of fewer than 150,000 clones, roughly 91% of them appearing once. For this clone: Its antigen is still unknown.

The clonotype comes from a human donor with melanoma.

The DNA of the CDR3 is TGTGCCAGCCGGCCATGGACAGGGGACGAGCAGTACTTC. Translating it yields CASRPWTGDEQYF. The chain employs TRBV18 and TRBJ2-7, with 9 bases lining up with TRBD1. With 8 bases clipped from V and 5 bases from J, the junction kept 7 bases outside the gene matches. CDR1 KGHSH and CDR2 LQKENI come from the germline V gene. This CDR3 has 13 amino acids.